These 17 T cell receptor beta chains share one sample of origin, sequenced in a study of cytomegalovirus exposure and HLA in healthy donors. With 60 Vbeta and 13 Jbeta primers, the PCR was carried out. Generated by immunoSEQ multiplex PCR, the TCRdb table keeps only in-frame clones and is missing some. The sample has under 200,000 clones; almost 85% are singletons. The material sequenced was PBMCs. The receptors originated from a boy under 18 in good health and CMV-seronegative.

The chain is built from TRBV28 and TRBJ2-7; 7 positions agree with TRBD1. From germline, CDR1 is MDHEN and CDR2 SYDVKM. The CDR3 consists of 15 residues. The trim removed 6 bases at V and 3 bases at J, leaving 11 bases unmatched. This chain's CDR3 is CASRPKRDRNYEQYF. CDR3 sequence (DNA): TGTGCCAGCAGACCAAAACGGGACAGAAACTACGAGCAGTACTTC.

The chain recombines TRBV19 with TRBJ1-5, with TRBD1 identical over 7 bases. The CDR3 has 14 amino acids. With 7 bases clipped from V and 2 bases from J, the junction kept 5 bases outside the gene matches. The V gene's germline CDR1 is LNHDA and CDR2 SQIVND (reference sequence). In DNA, the CDR3 is TGTGCCAGTACCTCCGGGACAGGCAATCAGCCCCAGCATTTT. Translating it yields CASTSGTGNQPQHF.

This chain connects TRBV4-3 to TRBJ1-2; TRBD1 matches at 8 bases. The J segment lost 4 bases and the V segment lost 1 base, leaving 11 bases of the junction unmatched. The CDR3 extends over 17 amino acids. Germline CDR1 and CDR2: LGHNA and YSLEER. This CDR3 is CASSQGPAGGVGYGYTF. The DNA of the CDR3 is TGCGCCAGCAGCCAAGGCCCGGCAGGGGGCGTGGGCTATGGCTACACCTTC.

This chain uses TRBV28 with TRBJ1-1; a weak D match, TRBD1 (6 bases). CDR1 is MDHEN, CDR2 SYDVKM, per germline. The CDR3 totals 14 residues. V lost 6 bases and J lost 3, with 14 bases in between. CDR3: CASSIRGWDTEAFF. CDR3 bases: TGTGCCAGCAGCATTAGGGGGTGGGACACTGAAGCTTTCTTT.

This chain connects TRBV7-9 to TRBJ2-1; no reliable D call. Trimming took 3 bases from V and 8 from J, leaving 5 bases between them. This CDR3 region has 11 residues. Germline V gene data show CDR1 as SEHNR and CDR2 as FQNEAQ (reference sequence). The CDR3, as DNA: TGTGCCAGCAGCTTTCTTTATGAGCAGTTCTTC. Its translation: CASSFLYEQFF. The full variable domain, with the rest looked up from reference TRBV7-9 and TRBJ2-1, is DTGVSQNPRHKITKRGQNVTFRCDPISEHNRLYWYRQTLGQGPEFLTYFQNEAQLEKSRLLSDRFSAERPKGSFSTLEIQRTEQGDSAMYLCASSFLYEQFFGPGTRLTVL.

The rearrangement links TRBV18 to TRBJ1-2; 9 bases align to TRBD1. V trimming: 3 bases; J trimming: 5 bases; junction bases outside the gene matches: 4. In germline, CDR1 is KGHSH, CDR2 LQKENI. This CDR3 has 14 amino acids. Here the CDR3 DNA reads TGTGCCAGCTCACCCTCGGGACAGGGATATGGCTACACCTTC. Translated, it gives CASSPSGQGYGYTF.

The genes are TRBV11-2 and TRBJ2-5, with D perhaps matching TRBD2 (6 bases). The CDR3 has 16 residues. V dropped 5 bases and J dropped 6 bases, with 22 bases sitting between them. Germline CDR1 and CDR2: SGHAT and FQNNGV. CDR3: CASSPRVGDRGKTQYF. The CDR3 DNA sequence: TGTGCCAGCAGCCCCCGGGTCGGGGATCGCGGGAAGACCCAGTACTTC.

The chain carries TRBV25-1 and TRBJ2-1, with TRBD1 matching 11 bases. The CDR3 extends over 14 amino acids. The junction had 3 bases not matched to a gene; V was cut back by 4 bases and J by 7 bases. Per the germline V gene, CDR1 is MGHDK and CDR2 is SYGVNS. CDR3 amino acids: CASSVGTGGNEQFF. CDR3 nucleotide sequence: TGTGCCAGCAGTGTTGGGACAGGGGGAAATGAGCAGTTCTTC.

J is TRBJ1-5 and V is TRBV30; 7 nucleotides line up with TRBD1. CDR3 length: 17 amino acids. J was trimmed by 1 base and V by 1 base; bases with no gene match: 10. From germline, CDR1 is GTSNPN and CDR2 SVGIG (reference sequence). CDR3 nucleotide sequence: TGTGCCTGGAGTGACCCCGACAGGGTATGGAGCAATCAGCCCCAGCATTTT. Translation gives CAWSDPDRVWSNQPQHF.

The rearrangement links TRBV30 to TRBJ1-1; no clear D gene. Germline V gives CDR1 GTSNPN, CDR2 SVGIG (reference sequence). The V gene lost 5 bases and the J gene lost 1 base, with 8 bases spanning the gap. The CDR3 is made up of 12 amino acids. CDR3 in amino acids: CAWSTANTEAFF. The CDR3 DNA sequence: TGTGCCTGGTCAACAGCGAACACTGAAGCTTTCTTT.

The chain combines TRBV29-1 with TRBJ2-1, with TRBD2 matching 9 bases. Germline V gene sequence: CDR1 SQVTM, CDR2 ANQGSEA. The CDR3 contains 16 residues. The ends lost 1 base at V and 1 base at J; junction bases unmatched: 5. CDR3 protein: CSVEGKAGGSYNEQFF. CDR3 coding DNA: TGCAGCGTTGAAGGAAAGGCGGGGGGGTCCTACAATGAGCAGTTCTTC.

V gene TRBV30 combines with J gene TRBJ1-6, with D possibly matching TRBD1 (6 bases). Germline CDR1 reads GTSNPN; CDR2 reads SVGIG (reference sequence). The CDR3 contains 14 residues. Between the trimmed V and J ends, which lost 0 bases and 7 bases, there was a span of 10 bases. In DNA, the CDR3 is TGTGCCTGGAGTGTAGACAGGTCGAATTCACCCCTCCACTTT. This translates into CAWSVDRSNSPLHF.

DNA for the CDR3: TGTGCCGGTGGACAGGGACCTTTGGTCATATATTTT. As protein: CAGGQGPLVIYF. The chain combines TRBV30 with TRBJ1-3; TRBD1 aligns across 8 bases. The CDR3 runs 12 residues. V was clipped by 8 bases and J by 12 bases; unmatched bases: 12. CDR1 GTSNPN and CDR2 SVGIG come from the germline V gene (reference sequence). Together with reference TRBV30 and TRBJ1-3, the CDR3 gives the full variable domain: SQTIHQWPATLVQPVGSPLSLECTVEGTSNPNLYWYRQAAGRGLQLLFYSVGIGQISSEVPQNLSASRPQDRQFILSSKKLLLSDSGFYLCAGGQGPLVIYFGEGSWLTVV.

CDR3 protein: CASSADRVNTEAFF. CDR3 DNA: TGTGCCAGCTCAGCGGACAGGGTGAACACTGAAGCTTTCTTT. V and J are TRBV18 and TRBJ1-1; 8 bases are a match to TRBD1. The CDR3 is made up of 14 amino acids. The germline CDR1 and CDR2 sequences are KGHSH and LQKENI. The V and J ends lost 5 bases and 0 bases, in that order; junction bases with no gene match: 2.

The rearrangement uses TRBV7-2 and TRBJ2-3; D may be TRBD1 (5 bases). CDR1 is SGHTA, CDR2 FQGNSA, per germline. This CDR3 is built from 14 residues. The ends were cut back, 3 bases at V and 3 bases at J, with 10 bases in the middle. CDR3 nucleotides: TGTGCCAGCAGCTTTAGGGGCTGGACAGATACGCAGTATTTT. Translating it yields CASSFRGWTDTQYF.

V and J are TRBV6-6 and TRBJ1-2, with 9 bases matching TRBD1. V lost 8 bases and J lost 6; bases outside the gene matches: 13. CDR1 MNHNY and CDR2 SVGAGI come from the germline V gene (reference sequence). The CDR3 runs to 15 residues. The CDR3 is CASGTGISVFDGYTF. Written as DNA, the CDR3 is TGTGCCAGCGGGACAGGGATTTCTGTTTTTGATGGCTACACCTTC.

This sequence joins TRBV7-9 and TRBJ2-5; 10 nucleotides agree with TRBD1. From germline, CDR1 is SEHNR and CDR2 FQNEAQ (reference sequence). The CDR3 is 15 amino acids. The junction had 6 bases not matched to a gene; V was cut back by 6 bases and J by 2 bases. CDR3 residues: CASRVGGQGQETQYF. The CDR3 region has the DNA TGTGCCAGCAGGGTTGGGGGACAGGGGCAAGAGACCCAGTACTTC.